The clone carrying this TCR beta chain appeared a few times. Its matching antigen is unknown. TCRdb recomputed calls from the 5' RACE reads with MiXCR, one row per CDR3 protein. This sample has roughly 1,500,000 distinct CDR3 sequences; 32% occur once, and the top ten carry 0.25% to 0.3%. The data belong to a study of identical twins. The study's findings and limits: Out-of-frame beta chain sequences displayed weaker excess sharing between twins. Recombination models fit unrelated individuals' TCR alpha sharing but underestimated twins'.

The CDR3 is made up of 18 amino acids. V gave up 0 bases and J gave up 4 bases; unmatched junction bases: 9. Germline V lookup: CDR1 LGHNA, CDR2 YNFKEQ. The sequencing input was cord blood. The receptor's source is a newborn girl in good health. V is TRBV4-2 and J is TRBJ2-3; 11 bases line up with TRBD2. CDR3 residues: CASSQEPLASGRSDTQYF. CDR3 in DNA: TGTGCCAGCAGCCAAGAACCCCTCGCTAGCGGGAGGTCAGATACGCAGTATTTT.